This TCR beta chain was observed in a study of OX40 agonist ivuxolimab in advanced cancers. Looking at the study overall: Patients assigned to dose escalation were diagnosed with hepatocellular carcinoma, melanoma, renal cell or head and neck cancer. Study results and limitations: On average, CD8+ T cells showed a greater number of expanded clones than CD4+.

To note about this clone: Antigen specificity is unknown.

Method: immunoSEQ multiplex PCR; TCRdb's copy keeps in-frame clones and lacks some. The sample has fewer than 25,000 clones, about 83% seen once. Looked up from germline, CDR1 is SQVTM and CDR2 is ANQGSEA. There are 17 residues in the CDR3. The junction had 7 bases not matched to a gene; V was cut back by 0 bases and J by 0 bases. The gene calls are TRBV29-1 and TRBJ1-4; 7 positions agree with TRBD1. This sample comprised CD4+ or CD8+ T cells sorted from blood, obtained in a trial of the OX40 agonist ivuxolimab. The TCR comes from an adult with an advanced solid tumor such as melanoma, head and neck, liver or kidney cancer. This CDR3 is CSVEDDGTAATNEKLFF. In DNA form, the CDR3 reads TGCAGCGTTGAAGATGACGGGACAGCTGCAACTAATGAAAAACTGTTTTTT.